Following are 27 T cell receptor beta chains from one sample sequenced in a study of T cell clonality in common variable immunodeficiency. Antigen specificity for these receptors is unknown. Study outcomes and limitations: Fewer deletions and N-nucleotide insertions were reportedly seen in common variable immunodeficiency TCR beta sequences.

Profiled with immunoSEQ multiplex PCR; TCRdb holds only in-frame clones, not every one. Observed are approximately 30,000 clones, no singletons, with the top ten taking approximately 3%. Material: peripheral blood mononuclear cells. The receptors originated from a human donor with common variable immunodeficiency.

Of note for this clone: The sequence runs out 3 residues before the end of the CDR3; the remainder is reconstructed from the germline J gene. The chain uses TRBV7-6 and TRBJ1-6, with D possibly matching TRBD1 (6 bases). This CDR3 comprises 14 residues. The ends were cut back, 4 bases at V and 7 bases at J, with 11 bases in the middle. CDR1 is SGHVS, CDR2 FNYEAQ, per germline. This CDR3 is CASSYGTKNSPLHF. CDR3 DNA (partial): TGTGCCAGCAGCTACGGGACAAAAAATTCACCC.

This clone came up a few times. The read ends 3 residues before the CDR3 terminus; that terminus is restored from the germline J gene. The rearrangement links TRBV2 to TRBJ2-3; 13 nucleotides agree with TRBD2. CDR3 length equals 17 residues. The germline gives CDR1 SNHLY, CDR2 FYNNEI. Germline trimming cut 4 bases from V and 4 bases from J; bases unmatched to any gene: 8. The CDR3 DNA, read in part, is TGTGCCAGCAGTGTCCCGACTAGCGGGGGGCTGGCAGATACG. It codes for CASSVPTSGGLADT. The CDR3 reads in full as CASSVPTSGGLADTQYF.

The part of the CDR3 DNA that was read is TGTGCCAGCAGTCGACAGGGGGCGTTGGACGAG. This codes for CASSRQGALDE. In full, the CDR3 is CASSRQGALDEQYF. This chain connects TRBV6-2 or TRBV6-3 to TRBJ2-7, with TRBD1 identical over 10 bases. The CDR3 end is not reached by the read, which stops 3 residues before it; the germline J gene fills it in. The trim removed 5 bases at V and 5 bases at J, leaving 6 bases unmatched. The germline CDR1 and CDR2 sequences are MNHEY and SVGEGT. CDR3 size: 14 residues.

This clone appeared a few times. A read error is the likely source, as a far larger clone sits one nucleotide away. Sequencing ends 3 residues short of the CDR3 end; the germline J gene provides the rest. The same CDR3 also results from other DNA sequences found in this sample. The gene calls are TRBV18 and TRBJ2-5, with TRBD1 matching over 10 bases. Germline lookup yields CDR1 KGHSH and CDR2 LQKENI. The CDR3 is 16 residues long. Partial CDR3 DNA: TGTGCTAGCTCACCACCGGGACAGGGGACGGCGGAGACC. Its protein product is CASSPPGQGTAET. The entire CDR3 reads CASSPPGQGTAETQYF.

As regards this clone: The sequence runs out 3 residues before the end of the CDR3; the remainder is reconstructed from the germline J gene. The chain has TRBV18 and TRBJ2-3, with D uncertain. The CDR3 is 15 amino acids. From germline, CDR1 is KGHSH and CDR2 LQKENI. V was clipped by 1 base and J by 2 bases, with 10 bases between them. CDR3 bases read: TGTGCCAGCTCACCACAGGTCAGTTACACAGATACG. This sequence encodes CASSPQVSYTDT. The whole CDR3 sequence reads CASSPQVSYTDTQYF.

Comments on this clone: Read coverage stops 3 residues before the CDR3 terminus; the germline J gene supplies the remainder. V and J are TRBV7-2 and TRBJ2-1, with D perhaps TRBD1 (5 bases). This CDR3 is built from 15 residues. Trimming removed 2 bases from V and 5 bases from J, with 13 bases in between. CDR1 SGHTA and CDR2 FQGNSA come from the germline V gene. The CDR3: CASSLFQGANNEQFF. The CDR3 bases that were read are TGTGCCAGCAGCTTATTCCAGGGTGCCAACAATGAG. Looking up the rest from reference TRBV7-2 and TRBJ2-1 gives the full variable domain: GAGVSQSPSNKVTEKGKDVELRCDPISGHTALYWYRQSLGQGLEFLIYFQGNSAPDKSGLPSDRFSAERTGGSVSTLTIQRTQQEDSAVYLCASSLFQGANNEQFFGPGTRLTVL.

Sample share makes this clone medium-sized. The CDR3 end falls 3 residues outside the read, so it is completed with the germline J gene. This chain links TRBV5-1 with TRBJ2-7; D is ambiguous. The CDR3 length is 15 residues. V lost 0 bases to trimming and J lost 3 bases, with 13 bases between them. Germline V gene lookup returns CDR1 SGHRS and CDR2 YFSETQ. CDR3 protein: CASSLEVGLDYEQYF. The covered CDR3 bases are TGCGCCAGCAGCTTGGAGGTAGGGTTGGACTACGAG.

Regarding this clone: The CDR3 is cut off 3 residues early in the read; its end comes from the germline J gene. The chain joins TRBV7-6 to TRBJ2-7, with TRBD2 as a possible D gene (7 bases). The CDR3 runs to 15 residues. Germline-derived CDR1 and CDR2 are SGHVS and FNYEAQ. With 0 bases removed from V and 5 bases from J, the gap between germline ends came to 14 bases. CDR3 DNA (partial): TGTGCCAGCAGCTTAGCGGGGGGGCTCTCTGACGAG. It is translated as CASSLAGGLSDE. The entire CDR3 protein reads CASSLAGGLSDEQYF. Supplemented by reference TRBV7-6 and TRBJ2-7, the full variable domain reads GAGVSQSPRYKVTKRGQDVALRCDPISGHVSLYWYRQALGQGPEFLTYFNYEAQQDKSGLPNDRFSAERPEGSISTLTIQRTEQRDSAMYRCASSLAGGLSDEQYFGPGTRLTVT.

This clone was seen a few times. The CDR3 end falls 3 residues outside the read, so it is completed with the germline J gene. V is TRBV30 and J is TRBJ1-5; the D gene is possibly TRBD1 (5 bases). The ends were cut back, 1 base at V and 5 bases at J, with 9 bases in the middle. Germline loops: CDR1 GTSNPN, CDR2 SVGIG (reference sequence). The CDR3 loop spans 13 amino acids. The part of the CDR3 DNA that was read is TGTGCCTGGAGTGCGGGGGGGGATCAGCCC. The encoded protein is CAWSAGGDQP. The whole CDR3 protein reads CAWSAGGDQPQHF.

Concerning this clone: The sequenced fragment ends 3 residues before the CDR3 boundary, so the rest is inferred from the germline J gene. This chain uses TRBV7-8 with TRBJ1-1, with TRBD1 identical over 10 bases. The CDR3 runs to 16 residues. J was trimmed by 0 bases and V by 4 bases; bases with no gene match: 5. The germline V gene has CDR1 SGHVS and CDR2 FQNEAQ. The CDR3 DNA, read in part, is TGTGCCAGCAGCTCCGCCGGGACAGGGGTGAACACTGAA. Translated, it gives CASSSAGTGVNTE. The CDR3, in full, reads CASSSAGTGVNTEAFF.

This clone appeared a few times. The read ends 3 residues shy of where the CDR3 ends; the end is completed using the germline J gene. The genes are TRBV6-1 and TRBJ2-7, with 8 bases fitting TRBD2. Germline V gene lookup returns CDR1 MNHNS and CDR2 SASEGT. V trimming: 1 base; J trimming: 3 bases; junction bases outside the gene matches: 5. There are 15 residues in the CDR3. The CDR3 spells CASSEGSGSHYEQYF. Partial CDR3 DNA: TGTGCCAGCAGTGAAGGGAGCGGGAGCCACTACGAG.

Comments on this clone: The CDR3 goes on 3 residues after the read ends, and that part is filled in from the germline J gene. The chain couples TRBV6-4 to TRBJ2-1; 9 bases are a match to TRBD2. This CDR3 contains 14 residues. Germline CDR1 is MRHNA and CDR2 is SNTAGT. The trim removed 5 bases at V and 4 bases at J, leaving 3 bases unmatched. The sequenced part of the CDR3 DNA is TGTGCCAGCAGTAGAGCGGGGGGTTACAATGAG. Translated: CASSRAGGYNE. The CDR3 as a whole reads CASSRAGGYNEQFF.

This clone showed up many times. The CDR3 spells CASSNTANNEQFF. CDR3 DNA (partial): TGTGCCAGTAGTAATACAGCTAACAATGAG. The chain uses TRBV19 and TRBJ2-1; no reliable D call. The read gets to within 3 residues of the CDR3 end, and the germline J gene fills in the rest. The length of the CDR3 is 13 residues. The ends were cut back, 4 bases at V and 5 bases at J, with 9 bases in the middle. Germline V gene data show CDR1 as LNHDA and CDR2 as SQIVND (reference sequence).

This clone occurred many times. The CDR3 end lies 3 residues beyond the end of the read and is filled in from the germline J gene. The chain combines TRBV7-3 with TRBJ2-7, with D possibly matching TRBD1 (6 bases). Germline V gives CDR1 SGHTA, CDR2 FQGTGA. Trimming took off 2 bases at V and 3 bases at J, with 14 bases between the two ends. The CDR3 loop spans 15 amino acids. CDR3 sequence reads: CASSLVGQGNYEQYF. Incomplete CDR3 DNA: TGTGCCAGCAGCTTAGTTGGGCAGGGGAACTACGAG.

With regard to this clone: Coverage ceases 3 residues before the CDR3 finishes, and the germline J gene fills in the end. The chain employs TRBV30 and TRBJ2-3, with D tentatively TRBD1 (6 bases). Germline lookup yields CDR1 GTSNPN and CDR2 SVGIG (reference sequence). Trimming took off 5 bases at V and 8 bases at J, with 20 bases between the two ends. This CDR3 has 14 amino acids. The CDR3 reads CAWFSHDTRGTQYF. CDR3 DNA, as far as it was read: TGTGCCTGGTTCAGCCATGACACCAGGGGTACG.

The table lists this clone with a few counts. Read coverage stops 3 residues before the CDR3 terminus; the germline J gene supplies the remainder. This sequence joins TRBV19 and TRBJ1-2; the match to TRBD1 covers 8 bases. Looked up from germline, CDR1 is LNHDA and CDR2 is SQIVND (reference sequence). The CDR3 is 16 residues long. V trimming: 3 bases; J trimming: 4 bases; junction bases outside the gene matches: 10. The sequenced CDR3 bases are TGTGCCAGTAGTATGGTGGCAGGGGGCGCGAGCTATGGC. It codes for CASSMVAGGASYG. The full CDR3 is CASSMVAGGASYGYTF.

This clone has ten or more counts. The CDR3 sequence is CASSLEAGAVQGYTF. The DNA read from the CDR3 is TGTGCCAGCAGCTTAGAAGCAGGGGCGGTTCAAGGC. The V gene is TRBV7-8, the J gene TRBJ1-2; D might be TRBD1 (6 bases). The CDR3 extends 3 residues past the end of the read, so its final part is completed from the germline J gene. Per the germline V gene, CDR1 is SGHVS and CDR2 is FQNEAQ. The CDR3 length is 15 residues.

With respect to this clone: The read comes to an end 3 residues before the CDR3 does, leaving the germline J gene to fill in the end. V is TRBV20-1 and J is TRBJ2-5, with 7 bases identical to TRBD2. The CDR3 is made up of 16 amino acids. Trimming took 0 bases from V and 7 from J; bases not matched to a gene: 14. Germline V gene data show CDR1 as DFQATT and CDR2 as SNEGSKA (reference sequence). The CDR3 DNA, read in part, is TGCAGTGCTAGAGATAGTCGGGGAGCGGGGTGGCTGACC. Translated: CSARDSRGAGWLT. The entire CDR3 is CSARDSRGAGWLTQYF.

This clone was counted only a few times. The missing CDR3 end, 3 residues past where the read stops, is filled in from the germline J gene. J is TRBJ2-7 and V is TRBV18; 7 nucleotides line up with TRBD1. The germline CDR1 and CDR2 sequences are KGHSH and LQKENI. V was clipped by 6 bases and J by 6 bases; unmatched bases: 5. The CDR3 runs to 12 residues. The sequenced part of the CDR3 DNA is TGTGCCAGCTCGGAAGGACAGGTCGAG. Protein product: CASSEGQVE. The CDR3 reads in full as CASSEGQVEQYF.

With respect to this clone: The read ends 3 residues shy of where the CDR3 ends; the end is completed using the germline J gene. This chain uses TRBV6-1 with TRBJ2-7; D is uncertain. CDR3 size: 14 residues. V was shortened by 1 base and J by 2 bases, with 9 bases between the two germline ends. Looked up from germline, CDR1 is MNHNS and CDR2 is SASEGT. The covered CDR3 bases are TGTGCCAGCAGTGAAGTAGGGCCGACCTACGAG. It yields the protein CASSEVGPTYE. The CDR3 reads in full as CASSEVGPTYEQYF.

This clone was picked up a small number of times. The sequenced fragment ends 3 residues before the CDR3 boundary, so the rest is inferred from the germline J gene. The V gene is TRBV2, the J gene TRBJ2-1, with 12 positions matching TRBD2. Germline CDR1 SNHLY, CDR2 FYNNEI. This CDR3 has 13 residues. V lost 10 bases to trimming and J lost 6 bases; unmatched junction nucleotides: 4. CDR3 sequence: CATLLAGGNEQFF. CDR3 bases read: TGTGCCACCTTACTAGCGGGGGGCAATGAG.

The table lists this clone with a few counts. The DNA ends 3 residues before the CDR3 does, and the rest of the CDR3 is filled in from the germline J gene. The chain employs TRBV18 and TRBJ1-5; unclear D gene. There are 14 residues in the CDR3. CDR1 KGHSH and CDR2 LQKENI come from the germline V gene. Trimming left V 0 bases short and J 1 base short, with 4 bases between. CDR3 sequence reads: CASSPPGSNQPQHF. CDR3 DNA (partial): TGTGCCAGCTCACCACCGGGCAGCAATCAGCCC.

About this clone itself: Read sequence stops 3 residues before the CDR3 end, and the germline J gene provides the missing end. This rearrangement joins TRBV18 to TRBJ2-2, with no clear D. CDR3 length: 14 residues. V lost 4 bases and J lost 2, with 8 bases in between. CDR1 and CDR2 (germline): KGHSH, LQKENI. The CDR3: CASSQSLNTGELFF. The covered CDR3 bases are TGTGCCAGCTCACAGAGTCTAAACACCGGGGAG.

The sample holds a few counts of this clone. The sequenced fragment ends 3 residues before the CDR3 boundary, so the rest is inferred from the germline J gene. The J gene is TRBJ2-3, the V gene TRBV7-2, with a tentative D call TRBD2 (7 bases). The V gene lost 5 bases and the J gene lost 6 bases, with 15 bases spanning the gap. The CDR3 extends over 14 amino acids. From germline, CDR1 is SGHTA and CDR2 FQGNSA. Partial CDR3 DNA: TGTGCCAGCAGCGACAACGGGGGGCGGGATACG. Residues: CASSDNGGRDT. The full-length CDR3 reads as CASSDNGGRDTQYF.

In its sample, this clone was seen a few times. The read terminates 3 residues ahead of where the CDR3 ends, so the germline J gene completes it. The chain couples TRBV7-8 to TRBJ2-1; 15 bases match TRBD2. There are 17 residues in the CDR3. With V trimmed by 1 base and J by 7 bases, 5 bases remained unmatched. Per germline, CDR1 SGHVS and CDR2 FQNEAQ. The CDR3 region is CASSLGTSGGAWNEQFF. The sequenced CDR3 bases are TGTGCCAGCAGCTTAGGGACTAGCGGGGGGGCCTGGAATGAG.

In this sample, this clone turned up a few times. The read ends 3 residues early relative to the CDR3; the germline J gene fills the gap. The V gene is TRBV19, the J gene TRBJ1-5; TRBD1 matches 9 bases. This CDR3 spans 15 amino acids. After removal of 5 bases from V and 4 bases from J, the junction contained 6 bases not matched to a gene. CDR1 LNHDA and CDR2 SQIVND come from the germline V gene (reference sequence). CDR3 loop: CASSSMGQGNQPQHF. The CDR3 DNA, read in part, is TGTGCCAGTAGTTCCATGGGACAGGGAAATCAGCCC. Together with reference TRBV19 and TRBJ1-5, the CDR3 gives the full variable domain: DGGITQSPKYLFRKEGQNVTLSCEQNLNHDAMYWYRQDPGQGLRLIYYSQIVNDFQKGDIAEGYSVSREKKESFPLTVTSAQKNPTAFYLCASSSMGQGNQPQHFGDGTRLSIL.

To note about this clone: The read halts 3 residues ahead of the CDR3 end, with the missing end drawn from the germline J gene. The V and J genes are TRBV7-8 and TRBJ1-5; 8 nucleotides line up with TRBD1. CDR3 length: 15 amino acids. Germline assignment: CDR1 SGHVS and CDR2 FQNEAQ. V lost 5 bases to trimming and J lost 4 bases; unmatched junction nucleotides: 7. CDR3 sequence: CASSPTRQGNQPQHF. Partial CDR3 DNA: TGTGCCAGCAGCCCTACAAGACAGGGGAATCAGCCC.